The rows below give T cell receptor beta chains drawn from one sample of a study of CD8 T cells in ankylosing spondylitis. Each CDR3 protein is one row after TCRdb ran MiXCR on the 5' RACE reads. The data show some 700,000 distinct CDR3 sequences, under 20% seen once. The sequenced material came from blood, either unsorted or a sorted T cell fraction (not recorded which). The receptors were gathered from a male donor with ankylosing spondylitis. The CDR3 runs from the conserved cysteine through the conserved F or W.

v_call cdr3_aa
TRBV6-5 CASSSLAGEAGELFF
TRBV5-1 CASSLDPLTGNGYTF
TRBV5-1 CASRTNTDTDTQYF
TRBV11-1 CASRINGQGRTGELFF
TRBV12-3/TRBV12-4 CASRPGGKKADEQFF
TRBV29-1 CSVERDSYPTDTQYF
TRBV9 CASSVGGITDTQYF
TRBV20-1 CSASQGSSGNTIYF
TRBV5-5 CASSTHPSTGGDTQYF
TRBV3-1 CASSRWSIAGSYNEQFF
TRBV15 CATSNQVSGAWELFF
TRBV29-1 CSVGGVTSTDTQYF
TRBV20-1 CSASRMANTGELFF
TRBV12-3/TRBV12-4 CASSLPGMSSYNEQFF
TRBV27 CASSLVPGQKSTDTQYF
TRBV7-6 CASSFNSGDYNEQFF
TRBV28 CASSSTGSLAKNIQYF
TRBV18 CASSPAIENYNEQFF
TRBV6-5 CASSYSAPGTEAFF
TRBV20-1 CSARALRGGAIPYEQYF
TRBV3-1 CASSQERQGAGVPFF
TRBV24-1 CATSDSRRVVTGSSYNEQFF
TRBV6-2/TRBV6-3 CASNQLAGGTGELFF
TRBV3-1 CASSQNPGGRNEQYF
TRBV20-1 CSATESAVGSYNEQFF
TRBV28 CASSLLLAGVGGELFF
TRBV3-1 CASSHRDSNGYTF
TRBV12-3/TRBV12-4 CASSSGDRGMRTEAFF
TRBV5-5 CASRTQETQYF
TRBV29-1 CSVAGYSTDTQYF
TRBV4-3 CASSQDPAGGYTDTQYF
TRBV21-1 CASSMISLSSYNEQFF
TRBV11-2 CASSSSGTEQFF
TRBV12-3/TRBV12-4 CASSSTTEQLVWTF
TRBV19 CASKAPRDISDQPQHF
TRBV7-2 CASSLSGGLAESPLHF
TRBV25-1 CASSGQGPYNEQFF
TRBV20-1 CSAWTPYNEQFF
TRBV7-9 CASSLALGGGEQFF
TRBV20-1 CSAQPGLAGAETQYF
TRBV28 CASSIDRVGNQPQHF
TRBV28 CASSSLQGGYYEQYF
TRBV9 CASSVEGQGDPGELFF
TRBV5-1 CASSSGDTRSNEQYF
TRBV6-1 CASSPLRGTGAEAFF
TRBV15 CATSREESGKRYNEQFF
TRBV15 CATSGIGGSGTGELFF
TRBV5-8 CASSLGSLAGTDTQYF
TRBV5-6 CASSPDGGNQPQHF
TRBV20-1 CSASPSGSGYEQYF
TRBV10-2 CASSEGRETQYF
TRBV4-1 CASSQRGGEQFF